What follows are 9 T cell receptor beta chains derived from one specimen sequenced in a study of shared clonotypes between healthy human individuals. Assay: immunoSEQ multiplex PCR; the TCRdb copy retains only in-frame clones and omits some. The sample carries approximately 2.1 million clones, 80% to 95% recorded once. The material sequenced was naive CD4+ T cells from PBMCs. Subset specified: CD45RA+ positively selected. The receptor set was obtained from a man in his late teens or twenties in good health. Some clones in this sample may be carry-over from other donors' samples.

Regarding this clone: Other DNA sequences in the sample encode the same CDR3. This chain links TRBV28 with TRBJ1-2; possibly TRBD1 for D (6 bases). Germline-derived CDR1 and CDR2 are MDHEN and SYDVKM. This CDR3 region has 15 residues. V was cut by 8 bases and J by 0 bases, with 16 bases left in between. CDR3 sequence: CASSSRGLANYGYTF. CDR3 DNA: TGTGCCAGCTCGAGCAGGGGCTTAGCTAACTATGGCTACACCTTC.

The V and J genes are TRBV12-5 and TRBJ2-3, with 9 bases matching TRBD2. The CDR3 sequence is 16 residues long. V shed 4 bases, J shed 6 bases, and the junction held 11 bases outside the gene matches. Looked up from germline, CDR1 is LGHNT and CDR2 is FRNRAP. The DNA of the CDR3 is TGTGCTAGTGGTTCCGGAATAGCGGGAGTAGGTGATACGCAGTATTTT. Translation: CASGSGIAGVGDTQYF.

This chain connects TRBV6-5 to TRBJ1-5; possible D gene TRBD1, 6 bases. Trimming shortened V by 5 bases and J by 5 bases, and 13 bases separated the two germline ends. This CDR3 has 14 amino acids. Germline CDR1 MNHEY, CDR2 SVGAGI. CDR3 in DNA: TGTGCCAGCAGTCCCCTGCAGGGGTATCAGCCCCAGCATTTT. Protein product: CASSPLQGYQPQHF.

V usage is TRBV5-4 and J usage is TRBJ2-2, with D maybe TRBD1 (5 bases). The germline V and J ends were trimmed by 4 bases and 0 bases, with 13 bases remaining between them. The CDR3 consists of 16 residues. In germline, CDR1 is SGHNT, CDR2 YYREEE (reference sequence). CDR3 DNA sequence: TGTGCCAGCAGCGAACCCACAGGAGCGAACACCGGGGAGCTGTTTTTT. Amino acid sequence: CASSEPTGANTGELFF.

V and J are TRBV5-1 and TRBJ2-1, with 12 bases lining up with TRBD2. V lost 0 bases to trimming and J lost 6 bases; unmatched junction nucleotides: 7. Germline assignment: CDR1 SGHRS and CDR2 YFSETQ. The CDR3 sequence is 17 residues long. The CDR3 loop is CASSLETSGRLSNEQFF. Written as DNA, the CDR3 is TGCGCCAGCAGCTTGGAAACTAGCGGGAGGCTGAGCAATGAGCAGTTCTTC.

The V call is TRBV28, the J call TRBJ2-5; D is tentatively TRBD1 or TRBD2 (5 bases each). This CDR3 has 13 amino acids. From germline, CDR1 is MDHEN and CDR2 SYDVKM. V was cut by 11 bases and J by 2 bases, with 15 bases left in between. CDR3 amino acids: CAGRTGAQETQYF. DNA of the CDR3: TGTGCCGGACGAACCGGGGCGCAAGAGACCCAGTACTTC.

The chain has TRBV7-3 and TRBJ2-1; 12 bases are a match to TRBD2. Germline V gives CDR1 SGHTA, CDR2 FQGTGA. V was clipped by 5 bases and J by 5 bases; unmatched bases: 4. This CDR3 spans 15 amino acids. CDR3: CASSQTSGGHNEQFF. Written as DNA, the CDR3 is TGTGCCAGCAGCCAAACTAGCGGGGGGCACAATGAGCAGTTCTTC.

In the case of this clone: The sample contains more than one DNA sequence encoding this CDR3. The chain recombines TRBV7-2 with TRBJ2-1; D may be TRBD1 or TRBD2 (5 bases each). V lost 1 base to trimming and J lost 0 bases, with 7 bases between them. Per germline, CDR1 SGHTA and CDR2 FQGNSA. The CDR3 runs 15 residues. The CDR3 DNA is TGTGCCAGCAGCTTAGTCGGGACCTCCTACAATGAGCAGTTCTTC. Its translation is CASSLVGTSYNEQFF.

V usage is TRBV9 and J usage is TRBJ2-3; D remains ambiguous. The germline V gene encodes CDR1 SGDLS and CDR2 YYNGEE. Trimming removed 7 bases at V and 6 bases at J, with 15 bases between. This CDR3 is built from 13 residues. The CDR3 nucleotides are TGTGCCAGCCCTACCCCCCTCGCCGATACGCAGTATTTT. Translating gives CASPTPLADTQYF.